The 6 T cell receptor beta chains reported below all come from one sample, sequenced in a study of blood T cell repertoires in COVID-19. Some clones are missing from TCRdb's copy, which holds only in-frame ones; the method was immunoSEQ multiplex PCR. This sample yields 310,000 or so clones, of which roughly 86% are seen a single time; approximately 10% belongs to the top ten. Specimen: peripheral blood. The receptors derive from a man aged 25-40 years with COVID-19, enrolled during active disease.

This clone came up once. This chain connects TRBV18 to TRBJ2-3; D perhaps matches TRBD1 (6 bases). The germline V gene has CDR1 KGHSH and CDR2 LQKENI. CDR3 length: 16 residues. Trimming pared 3 bases from V and 0 bases from J, leaving 13 bases between. The CDR3 DNA reads TGTGCCAGCTCACCGAACAGGGAGATTAGCACAGATACGCAGTATTTT. Translated: CASSPNREISTDTQYF.

This clone came up once. The chain employs TRBV6-6 and TRBJ1-4, with 9 bases fitting TRBD1. CDR1 is MNHNY and CDR2 is SVGAGI in the germline V gene (reference sequence). V was pared by 5 bases and J by 8 bases, with 6 bases of the junction left unmatched. This CDR3 has 14 residues. DNA of the CDR3: TGTGCCAGCAGTAGGGACAGGGCTCAAGAAAAACTGTTTTTT. It specifies CASSRDRAQEKLFF.

V gene TRBV7-2 combines with J gene TRBJ1-2, with 9 bases fitting TRBD1. The CDR3 totals 15 residues. Germline V lookup: CDR1 SGHTA, CDR2 FQGNSA. J gave up 3 bases and V 2 bases, and 4 bases lay outside the gene matches. The CDR3 spells CASSLRQGVHYGYTF. As DNA, the CDR3 is TGTGCCAGCAGCTTAAGACAGGGGGTTCACTATGGCTACACCTTC. The whole variable domain, remainder taken from reference TRBV7-2 and TRBJ1-2, is GAGVSQSPSNKVTEKGKDVELRCDPISGHTALYWYRQSLGQGLEFLIYFQGNSAPDKSGLPSDRFSAERTGGSVSTLTIQRTQQEDSAVYLCASSLRQGVHYGYTFGSGTRLTVV.

The chain recombines TRBV19 with TRBJ2-5; D ambiguous. Germline V lookup: CDR1 LNHDA, CDR2 SQIVND (reference sequence). Trimming took 5 bases from V and 5 from J, leaving 9 bases between them. CDR3 size: 12 residues. The CDR3 reads CASSSGWETQYF. As DNA, the CDR3 is TGTGCCAGTAGTTCCGGGTGGGAGACCCAGTACTTC.

The V call is TRBV6-1, the J call TRBJ1-3; D is possibly TRBD1 (5 bases). The CDR3 extends over 20 amino acids. V dropped 0 bases and J dropped 0 bases, with 21 bases sitting between them. Germline CDR1 reads MNHNS; CDR2 reads SASEGT. CDR3 DNA sequence: TGTGCCAGCAGTGAAGCCTTGAGGGGACTGATAACGGTCTCTGGAAACACCATATATTTT. Its protein is CASSEALRGLITVSGNTIYF.

This clone appeared a few times. The rearrangement joins TRBV5-4 to TRBJ1-3; perhaps TRBD1 as D (6 bases). In germline, CDR1 is SGHNT, CDR2 YYREEE (reference sequence). The CDR3 has 16 amino acids. V lost 4 bases to trimming and J lost 0 bases, with 14 bases between them. The CDR3 sequence is CASSPSSGVSGNTIYF. Here the CDR3 DNA reads TGTGCCAGCAGCCCTTCTTCAGGGGTCTCTGGAAACACCATATATTTT.